Listed here are 8 T cell receptor beta chains from one sample, sequenced in a study of T cells expressing NK-cell markers. One entry per CDR3 protein, without DNA, is what TCRdb gives after re-calling the 5' RACE reads. Found here are about 460,000 distinct CDR3 sequences; the top ten clones hold 1.4%. The sequenced material came from blood T cells: a sorted CD56 or NKG2C T cell subset, CD4+ or CD8+ T cells, or bulk PBMC T cells (not recorded which). Receptors originate from a woman aged 50 to 60 in good health.

The CDR3 loop is CASSFTTSGEQFF. The chain links TRBV7-8 to TRBJ2-1; TCRdb selects TRBD2, and the lack of DNA leaves this call unchecked. The CDR3 loop spans 13 amino acids. Germline V gene data show CDR1 as SGHVS and CDR2 as FQNEAQ.

The V call is TRBV7-2, the J call TRBJ2-6. The CDR3 is 15 residues long. Germline loops: CDR1 SGHTA, CDR2 FQGNSA. CDR3: CASSFFGAGANVLTF.

The chain is built from TRBV27 and TRBJ2-5; the TCRdb call, TRBD2, lacks DNA for checking. The CDR3 runs 14 residues. The germline V gene has CDR1 MNHEY and CDR2 SMNVEV (reference sequence). The CDR3 reads CASSASLEGETQYF.

The chain has TRBV15 and TRBJ2-5; there is no DNA to check the TCRdb D call of TRBD1. Germline V gene data show CDR1 as LNHNV and CDR2 as YYDKDF (reference sequence). The CDR3 contains 16 residues. This CDR3 reads CATSRGTQGRKETQYF.

The CDR3 region is CASRGSSGSATDTQYF. V and J are TRBV7-8 and TRBJ2-3; TCRdb reports TRBD2, a call that lacks DNA to check it against. CDR1 is SGHVS, CDR2 FQNEAQ, per germline. CDR3 length equals 16 residues.

The chain uses TRBV5-1 and TRBJ1-2. The germline gives CDR1 SGHRS, CDR2 YFSETQ. The CDR3 contains 13 residues. The CDR3 sequence: CASMGSIVYGYTF.

This sequence joins TRBV7-8 and TRBJ2-7; TCRdb's D call, TRBD1, is unchecked because there is no DNA. The CDR3 is made up of 15 amino acids. Germline lookup yields CDR1 SGHVS and CDR2 FQNEAQ. CDR3 in amino acids: CASSLGGGRSYEQYF.

This chain joins TRBV20-1 and TRBJ1-4; absent DNA, TCRdb's TRBD1 call cannot be checked. The germline gives CDR1 DFQATT, CDR2 SNEGSKA (reference sequence). CDR3 length equals 15 residues. The CDR3 spells CSAAPRQGAREKLFF.